This T cell receptor (beta chain) derives from a study of shared clonotypes between healthy human individuals. Findings of the study overall: Generally, naive subsets came out with larger estimated richness than memory subsets.

Assay used: immunoSEQ multiplex PCR; TCRdb lists only in-frame clones, some missing. The sample has approximately 2,000,000 clones, approximately 92% seen once. Regarding this clone: What it binds is unknown.

The germline gives CDR1 MGHRA, CDR2 YSYEKL. V lost 4 bases and J lost 0, with 16 bases in between. The CDR3 extends over 17 amino acids. CD8 cells classed as naive were CD45RO-negative and positively selected for CCR7, excluding terminally differentiated effector memory CD45RA+ cells. This chain uses TRBV4-1 with TRBJ2-1, with D tentatively TRBD1 or TRBD2 (7 bases each). This clonotype was sampled from a man aged 18 to 29 in good health. Some clones in this sample may be carry-over from other donors' samples. Sequenced material: naive CD8+ T cells from PBMCs. CDR3 in amino acids: CASSPGGASSSYNEQFF. The CDR3 region has the DNA TGCGCCAGCAGCCCAGGGGGGGCCTCGAGCTCCTACAATGAGCAGTTCTTC.